Below, 5 T cell receptor beta chains from the same sample are listed, as sequenced in a study of blood T cells in healthy people across ages. With a J-beta primer mix and a sample-barcoded 5' primer, a second PCR ran 7 to 11 cycles. Using its own MiXCR run on the 5' RACE reads, TCRdb lists one record per CDR3 protein. This sample has roughly 700,000 distinct CDR3 sequences, with around 49% found just once. Material: blood. These receptors all come from a woman aged 55-69 years in good health.

This clonotype was counted between two and nine times. This chain connects TRBV7-2 to TRBJ2-5; D call uncertain. CDR3 length: 13 amino acids. V lost 1 base and J lost 4, with 7 bases in between. Germline V gene lookup returns CDR1 SGHTA and CDR2 FQGNSA. This CDR3 reads CASSLERLETQYF. The CDR3 bases are TGTGCCAGCAGCTTAGAGAGGTTAGAGACCCAGTACTTC. Looking up the rest from reference TRBV7-2 and TRBJ2-5 gives the full variable domain: GAGVSQSPSNKVTEKGKDVELRCDPISGHTALYWYRQSLGQGLEFLIYFQGNSAPDKSGLPSDRFSAERTGGSVSTLTIQRTQQEDSAVYLCASSLERLETQYFGPGTRLLVL.

With respect to this clonotype: A junction end diverges from the germline sequence, so it may reflect a read error. The genes are TRBV4-2 and TRBJ2-5, with D uncertain. The CDR3 consists of 15 residues. Germline loops: CDR1 LGHNA, CDR2 YNFKEQ. The CDR3 bases are TGTGCTAGCAGCCAAGGGTCGACCCTCCAAGAGACCCAGTACTTC. As protein: CASSQGSTLQETQYF.

This chain joins TRBV7-8 and TRBJ2-5, with D hard to call. The DNA end lines up better with TRBJ2-7; the J call may be wrong. The CDR3 is 13 residues long. The germline V gene encodes CDR1 SGHVS and CDR2 FQNEAQ. Here the CDR3 reads CASSYGEVREQYF. For the CDR3, the DNA is TGTGCCAGCAGCTATGGAGAGGTACGCGAGCAGTACTTC.

The chain links TRBV21-1 to TRBJ2-1. TRBV21-1 is marked as a pseudogene. CDR3 size: 13 residues. Here the CDR3 DNA reads TGTGCCAGCAGCAGGGCTACAACCAATGAGCAGTTCTTC. It translates to CASSRATTNEQFF.

This clonotype occurred many times. V gene TRBV4-2 combines with J gene TRBJ2-3; TRBD2 matches 7 bases. From germline, CDR1 is LGHNA and CDR2 YNFKEQ. This CDR3 comprises 19 residues. The trim removed 3 bases at V and 2 bases at J, leaving 17 bases unmatched. CDR3 in DNA: TGTGCCAGCAGCCACAATGCACCCATGGGGACTATCTCCACAGATACGCAGTATTTT. Amino acid sequence: CASSHNAPMGTISTDTQYF.